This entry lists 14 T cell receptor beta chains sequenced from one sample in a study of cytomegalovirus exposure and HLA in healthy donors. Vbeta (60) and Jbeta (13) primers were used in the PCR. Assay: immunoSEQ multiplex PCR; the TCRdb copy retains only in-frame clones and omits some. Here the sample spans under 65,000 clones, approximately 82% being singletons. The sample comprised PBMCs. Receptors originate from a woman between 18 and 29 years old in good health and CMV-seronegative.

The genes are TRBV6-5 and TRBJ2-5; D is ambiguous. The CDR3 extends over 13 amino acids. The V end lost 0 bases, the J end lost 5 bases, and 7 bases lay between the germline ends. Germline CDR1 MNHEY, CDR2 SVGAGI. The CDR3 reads CASSYSPRETQYF. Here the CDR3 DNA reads TGTGCCAGCAGTTACTCCCCTAGGGAGACCCAGTACTTC.

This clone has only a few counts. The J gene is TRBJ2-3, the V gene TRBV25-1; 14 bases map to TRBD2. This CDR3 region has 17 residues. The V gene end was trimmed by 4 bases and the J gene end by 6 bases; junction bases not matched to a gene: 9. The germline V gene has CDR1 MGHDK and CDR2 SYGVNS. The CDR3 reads CASSGKGLAGASDTQYF. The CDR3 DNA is TGTGCCAGCAGTGGTAAGGGACTAGCGGGAGCATCCGATACGCAGTATTTT.

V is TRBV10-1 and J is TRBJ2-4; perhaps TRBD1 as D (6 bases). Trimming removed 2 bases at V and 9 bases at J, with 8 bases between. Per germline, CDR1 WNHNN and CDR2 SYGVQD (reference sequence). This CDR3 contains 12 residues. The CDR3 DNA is TGCGCCAGCAGTGAGACGGACAGCATTCAGTACTTC. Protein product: CASSETDSIQYF.

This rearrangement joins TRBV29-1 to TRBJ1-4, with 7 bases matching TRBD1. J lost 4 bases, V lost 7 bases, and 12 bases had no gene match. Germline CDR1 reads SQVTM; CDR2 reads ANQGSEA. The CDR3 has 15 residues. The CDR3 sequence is CSATPHRGGNEKLFF. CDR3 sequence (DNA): TGCAGCGCCACCCCACACAGGGGTGGTAATGAAAAACTGTTTTTT.

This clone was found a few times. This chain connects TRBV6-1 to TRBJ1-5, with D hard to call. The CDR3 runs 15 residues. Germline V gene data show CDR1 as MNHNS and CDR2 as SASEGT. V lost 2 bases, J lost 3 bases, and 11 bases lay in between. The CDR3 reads CASSEKAGFNQPQHF. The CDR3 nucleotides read TGTGCCAGCAGTGAAAAAGCAGGCTTCAATCAGCCCCAGCATTTT.

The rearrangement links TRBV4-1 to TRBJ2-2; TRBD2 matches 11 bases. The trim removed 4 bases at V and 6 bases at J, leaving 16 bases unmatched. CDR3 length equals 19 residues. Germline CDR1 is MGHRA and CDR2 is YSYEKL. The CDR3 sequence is CASSRGMTSGIAIAGELFF. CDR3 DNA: TGCGCCAGCAGCCGAGGGATGACTAGCGGGATCGCGATTGCCGGGGAGCTGTTTTTT.

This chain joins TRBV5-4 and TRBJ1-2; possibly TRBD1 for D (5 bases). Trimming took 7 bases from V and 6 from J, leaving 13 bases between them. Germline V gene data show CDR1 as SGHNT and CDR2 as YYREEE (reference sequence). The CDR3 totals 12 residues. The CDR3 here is CASGTGLHGYTF. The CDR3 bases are TGTGCCAGCGGAACAGGCTTACATGGCTACACCTTC.

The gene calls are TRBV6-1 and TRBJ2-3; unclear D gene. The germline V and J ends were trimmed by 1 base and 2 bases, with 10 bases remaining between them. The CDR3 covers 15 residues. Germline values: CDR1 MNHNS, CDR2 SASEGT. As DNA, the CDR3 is TGTGCCAGCAGTGAAGGTCCAGAAAACACAGATACGCAGTATTTT. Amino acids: CASSEGPENTDTQYF.

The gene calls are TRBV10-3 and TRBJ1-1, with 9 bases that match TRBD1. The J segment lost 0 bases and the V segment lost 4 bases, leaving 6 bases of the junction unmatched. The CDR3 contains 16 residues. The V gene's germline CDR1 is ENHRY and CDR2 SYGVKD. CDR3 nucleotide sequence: TGTGCCATCAGTGCGATCGGGACAGGGATGAACACTGAAGCTTTCTTT. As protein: CAISAIGTGMNTEAFF.

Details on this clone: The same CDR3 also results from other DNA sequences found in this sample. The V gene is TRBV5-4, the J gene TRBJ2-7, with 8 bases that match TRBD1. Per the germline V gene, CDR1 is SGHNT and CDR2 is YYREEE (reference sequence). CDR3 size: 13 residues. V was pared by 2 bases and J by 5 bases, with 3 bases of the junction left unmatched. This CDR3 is CASSFDRGHEQYF. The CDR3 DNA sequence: TGTGCCAGCAGCTTTGACAGGGGACACGAGCAGTACTTC.

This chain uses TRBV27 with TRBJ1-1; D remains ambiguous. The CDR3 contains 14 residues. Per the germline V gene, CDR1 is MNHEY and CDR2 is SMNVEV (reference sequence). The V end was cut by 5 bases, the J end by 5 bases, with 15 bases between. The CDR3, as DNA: TGTGCCAGCAGTCCGGGTCTCACTCGGACTGAAGCTTTCTTT. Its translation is CASSPGLTRTEAFF.

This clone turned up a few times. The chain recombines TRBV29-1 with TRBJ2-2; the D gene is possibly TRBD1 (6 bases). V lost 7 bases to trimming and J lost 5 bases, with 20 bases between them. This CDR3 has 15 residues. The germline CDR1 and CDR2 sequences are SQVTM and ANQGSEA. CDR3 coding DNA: TGCAGCGGGGTCAGCTCACAGGGAACTACCGGGGAGCTGTTTTTT. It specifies CSGVSSQGTTGELFF.

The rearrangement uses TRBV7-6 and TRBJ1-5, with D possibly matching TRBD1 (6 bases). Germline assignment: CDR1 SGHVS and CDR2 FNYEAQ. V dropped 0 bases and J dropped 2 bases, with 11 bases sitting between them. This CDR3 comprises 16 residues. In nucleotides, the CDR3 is TGTGCCAGCAGCTTAGCGGGGGCCCCGGGCAATCAGCCCCAGCATTTT. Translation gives CASSLAGAPGNQPQHF.

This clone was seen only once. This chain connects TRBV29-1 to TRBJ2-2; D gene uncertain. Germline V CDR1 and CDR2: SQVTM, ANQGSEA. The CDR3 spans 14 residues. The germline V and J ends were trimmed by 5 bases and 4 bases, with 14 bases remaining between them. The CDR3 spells CSVTVLLGTGELFF. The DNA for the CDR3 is TGCAGCGTTACAGTCCTACTTGGCACCGGGGAGCTGTTTTTT.